This TCR beta chain was observed in a study of blood T cell repertoires in COVID-19. Turning to the study itself: Researchers got acute and convalescent COVID-19 samples from the United States, Italy and Spain.

Per the original methods: Reference gene primer amplification gave nucleated cell count estimates. Repertoires were generated with immunoSEQ multiplex PCR, while TCRdb's copy carries only in-frame clones and drops some. The V and J calls and clone size are taken from that table; D and trimming were inferred from the DNA. Among approximately 210,000 clones listed, around 76% were seen once. Germline lookup yields CDR1 MDHEN and CDR2 SYDVKM. This CDR3 is 14 amino acids long. Deletions cut 3 bases from V and 2 bases from J, with 10 bases between. The participants were between roughly 18 and 90 years old and came from 24 US areas.

The origin of this receptor is a woman between 50 and 59 years old with acute COVID-19. The sequenced sample consisted of PBMCs or T cells enriched from blood (not recorded which). This chain connects TRBV28 to TRBJ1-1, with D hard to call. The CDR3: CASSFPRRNTEAFF. The CDR3 coding sequence is TGTGCCAGCAGTTTTCCCCGGAGAAACACTGAAGCTTTCTTT.